This is a list of T cell receptor beta chains from one sample in a study of molecular identifiers for immune sequencing clone quantification. TCRdb fed the PCR reads into MiXCR, producing one record per CDR3 protein. Among 30,000 to 45,000 distinct CDR3 sequences listed, approximately 18% were seen once. Input material: naive CD8+ T cells from blood, with Jurkat cell RNA spiked in. These receptors originate from a human donor in good health. Some libraries in this study had Jurkat cell RNA spiked in. The CDR3 runs from the conserved cysteine through the conserved F or W. D genes are given only for firm matches. Where a row states a size, it is once, few, many or the class of an expanded clone; other rows omit it.

d_gene	abundance	j_gene	v_gene	CDR3nt	CDR3aa
TRBD1	many	TRBJ2-7	TRBV18	TGTGCCAGCTCACCCGGGACAGCTCCCTACGAGCAGTACTTC	CASSPGTAPYEQYF
-	many	TRBJ2-2	TRBV20-1	TGCAGTGCTAGTAGTGGATTGGGGCGGACCTCGAACACCGGGGAGCTGTTTTTT	CSASSGLGRTSNTGELFF
-	many	TRBJ1-4	TRBV12-3/TRBV12-4	TGTGCCAGCAGTGCCAGCCGACTAGAAAAACTGTTTTTT	CASSASRLEKLFF
-	many	TRBJ2-1	TRBV12-3/TRBV12-4	TGTGCCAGCAGTCGGACCCTAAACAATGAGCAGTTCTTC	CASSRTLNNEQFF
-	few	TRBJ2-1	TRBV13	TGTGCCAGCAGCTTAGGACGGGGTGGGTCCTACAATGAGCAGTTCTTC	CASSLGRGGSYNEQFF
TRBD2	few	TRBJ2-7	TRBV13	TGTGCCAGCAGCTTTCGGACTAGTAGCTACGAGCAGTACTTC	CASSFRTSSYEQYF
-	-	TRBJ2-1	TRBV10-3	TGTGCCATCAGTTACGGGGTCTTCAATGAGCAGCTCTTC	CAISYGVFNEQLF
-	-	TRBJ2-1	TRBV7-9	TGTGCCAACAGCTTAGTTACAGGTTCCTACGATGAGCAGTTCTTC	CANSLVTGSYDEQFF
-	few	TRBJ2-7	TRBV27	TGTGCCAGCAGTTTATTTGGGTCAAAATCCTACGAGCAGTACTTC	CASSLFGSKSYEQYF
TRBD1	many	TRBJ1-6	TRBV9	TGTGCCAGCAGCGCCCGGACAGGGTCGGGATCACCCCTCCACTTT	CASSARTGSGSPLHF
TRBD1	many	TRBJ2-1	TRBV28	TGTGCCAGCACGTCGGGACAGGGGGCTAATGAGCAGTTCTTC	CASTSGQGANEQFF
-	-	TRBJ2-1	TRBV18	TGTGCCAGCTCACCAGGGTACCCCGATGAGCAGTTCTTC	CASSPGYPDEQFF
-	many	TRBJ2-1	TRBV7-9	TGTGCCAGCAGCGTAGCTCCGGTTCCCCGCTATGAGCAGTTCTTC	CASSVAPVPRYEQFF
TRBD2	many	TRBJ2-7	TRBV20-1	TGCAGTGCTAGTACTAGCGGGAGCGTCGAGCAGTACTTC	CSASTSGSVEQYF
-	many	TRBJ2-5	TRBV20-1	TGCAGTGCTGCCTTTCAGGGGGGCGAGTACCAAGAGACCCAGTACTTC	CSAAFQGGEYQETQYF
-	few	TRBJ2-1	TRBV27	TGTGCCAGCAGTCCGGCAGGGGTGAGTCCTGAGCAGTTCTTC	CASSPAGVSPEQFF
TRBD1	many	TRBJ2-7	TRBV7-9	TGTGCCAGCAGCGGGGGGACAGGGTTCTACGAGCAGTACTTC	CASSGGTGFYEQYF
TRBD1	-	TRBJ2-7	TRBV11-2	TGTGCCAGCAGCAGCTTCAGGGACAGGGCCTACGAGCAGTACTTC	CASSSFRDRAYEQYF
-	many	TRBJ2-1	TRBV4-1	TGCGCCAGCAGTCAAGACGGTGACAATGAGCAGTTCTTC	CASSQDGDNEQFF
TRBD2	many	TRBJ2-7	TRBV7-9	TGTGCCAGCAGCCCGCCGGGACTAGCATTCGAGCAGTACTTC	CASSPPGLAFEQYF
-	-	TRBJ2-3	TRBV6-6	TGTGCCAGCACCGGATCCGATACGCAGTATTTT	CASTGSDTQYF
TRBD1	many	TRBJ2-5	TRBV15	TGTGCCACCCTTGACAGGGGGCAGGAGACCCAGTACTTC	CATLDRGQETQYF
-	many	TRBJ1-6	TRBV27	TGTGCCAGCAGTTTACAAAACTATAATTCACCCCTCCACTTT	CASSLQNYNSPLHF
-	-	TRBJ2-7	TRBV10-3	TGTGCCATCAGTGAGAGTATTCTGGGTGGGTTAGGGTCCTACGAGCAGTACTTC	CAISESILGGLGSYEQYF
TRBD1	many	TRBJ2-1	TRBV3-1	TGTGCCAGCAGCCATAGGACAGGGTACAATGAGCAGTTCTTC	CASSHRTGYNEQFF
-	many	TRBJ2-5	TRBV7-9	TGTGCCAGCAGCCGACGGGACGGTCAAGAGACCCAGTACTTC	CASSRRDGQETQYF
-	many	TRBJ1-1	TRBV7-9	TGTGCCAGCACGGGCAGGTTTGAAGCTTTCTTT	CASTGRFEAFF
-	many	TRBJ2-1	TRBV7-6	TGTGCCAGCAGCTTAGGAGAAAGCTCCTACAATGAGCAGTTCTTC	CASSLGESSYNEQFF
-	-	TRBJ2-1	TRBV19	TGTGCCAGTACCCTCTCCGGGTCATACAATGAGCAGTTCTTC	CASTLSGSYNEQFF
-	many	TRBJ1-5	TRBV28	TGTGCCAGCCACGCGGGGGGCGACCAGCCCCAGCATTTT	CASHAGGDQPQHF
-	-	TRBJ2-3	TRBV9	TGTGCCAGCAGTGAATCAGGGAATACGCAGTATTTT	CASSESGNTQYF
-	many	TRBJ1-2	TRBV7-9	TGTGCCAGCAGCTTAGATTTTTTCACCTTC	CASSLDFFTF
-	-	TRBJ2-6	TRBV27	TGTGCCAGCAGTTTAGAGTGGAGCGGGGCCAACGTCCTGACTTTC	CASSLEWSGANVLTF
-	-	TRBJ2-6	TRBV20-1	TGCAGTGCTGACGGGGCCAACGTCCTGACTTTC	CSADGANVLTF
-	many	TRBJ2-1	TRBV4-3	TGCGCCAGCAGCCAAGTTTACCAGTCCTACAATGAGCAGTTCTTC	CASSQVYQSYNEQFF
-	-	TRBJ2-3	TRBV10-1	TGCGCCAGCAGTGAGGCAAGCGAGCCTAGCACAGATACGCAGTATTTT	CASSEASEPSTDTQYF
-	many	TRBJ2-1	TRBV9	TGTGCCAGCAGCGTGCCTCTAGACAATGAGCAGTTCTTC	CASSVPLDNEQFF
-	many	TRBJ2-5	TRBV10-2	TGCGCCAGCAGTGACCTCCTAGAGACCCAGTACTTC	CASSDLLETQYF
-	few	TRBJ2-7	TRBV18	TGTGCCAGCTCACCCGAGTACGAGCAGTACTTC	CASSPEYEQYF